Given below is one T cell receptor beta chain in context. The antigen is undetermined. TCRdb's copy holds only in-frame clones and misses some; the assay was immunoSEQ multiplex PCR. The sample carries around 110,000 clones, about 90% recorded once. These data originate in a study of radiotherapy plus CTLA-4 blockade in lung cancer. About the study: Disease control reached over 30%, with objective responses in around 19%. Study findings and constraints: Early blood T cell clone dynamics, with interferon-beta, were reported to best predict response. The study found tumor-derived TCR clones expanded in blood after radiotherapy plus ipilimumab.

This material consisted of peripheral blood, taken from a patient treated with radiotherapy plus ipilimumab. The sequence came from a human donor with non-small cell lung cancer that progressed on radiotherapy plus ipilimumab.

The CDR3 DNA reads as TGTGCCACCAGCAGAGGAGCGGGAGGGCTTACCAATGAGCAGTTCTTC. Amino acids: CATSRGAGGLTNEQFF. V usage is TRBV15 and J usage is TRBJ2-1; the match to TRBD2 covers 10 bases. V lost 1 base and J lost 6; bases outside the gene matches: 6. Germline V lookup: CDR1 LNHNV, CDR2 YYDKDF (reference sequence). The CDR3 is 16 residues long.